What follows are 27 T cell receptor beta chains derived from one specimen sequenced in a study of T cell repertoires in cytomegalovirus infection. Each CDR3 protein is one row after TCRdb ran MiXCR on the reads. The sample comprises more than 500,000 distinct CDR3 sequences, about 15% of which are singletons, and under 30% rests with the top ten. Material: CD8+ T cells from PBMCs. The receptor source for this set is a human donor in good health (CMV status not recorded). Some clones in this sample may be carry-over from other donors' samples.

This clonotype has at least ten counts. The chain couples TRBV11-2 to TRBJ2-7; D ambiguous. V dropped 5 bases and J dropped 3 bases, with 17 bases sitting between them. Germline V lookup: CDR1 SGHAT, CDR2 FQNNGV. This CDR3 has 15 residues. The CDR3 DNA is TGTGCCAGCAGCGCCCGCCCTAATCGGATCTACGAGCAGTACTTC. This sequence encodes CASSARPNRIYEQYF.

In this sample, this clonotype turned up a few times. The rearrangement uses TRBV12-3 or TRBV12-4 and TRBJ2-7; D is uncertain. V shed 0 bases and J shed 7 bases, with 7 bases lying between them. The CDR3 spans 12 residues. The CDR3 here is CASSLARREQYF. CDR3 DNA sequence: TGTGCCAGCAGTTTAGCCCGGAGAGAGCAGTACTTC.

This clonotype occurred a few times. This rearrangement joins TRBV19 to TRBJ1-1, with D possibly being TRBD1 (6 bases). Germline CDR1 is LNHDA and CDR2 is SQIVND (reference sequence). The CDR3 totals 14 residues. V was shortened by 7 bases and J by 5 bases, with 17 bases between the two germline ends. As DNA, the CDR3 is TGTGCCAGTATGACGGCCGGGGGCAGGACTGAAGCTTTCTTT. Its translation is CASMTAGGRTEAFF.

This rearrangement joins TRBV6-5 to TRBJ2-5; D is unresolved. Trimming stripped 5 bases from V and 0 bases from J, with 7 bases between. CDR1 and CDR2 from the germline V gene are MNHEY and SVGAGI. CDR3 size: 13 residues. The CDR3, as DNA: TGTGCCAGCAGTGCGGCCTACCAAGAGACCCAGTACTTC. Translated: CASSAAYQETQYF.

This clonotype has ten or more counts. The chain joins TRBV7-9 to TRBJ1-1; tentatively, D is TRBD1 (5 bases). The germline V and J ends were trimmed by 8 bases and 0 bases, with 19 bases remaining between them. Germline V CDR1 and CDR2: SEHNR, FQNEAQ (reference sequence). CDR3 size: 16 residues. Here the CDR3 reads CASGSGQGGVNTEAFF. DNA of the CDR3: TGTGCCAGCGGCTCTGGGCAGGGCGGAGTGAACACTGAAGCTTTCTTT.

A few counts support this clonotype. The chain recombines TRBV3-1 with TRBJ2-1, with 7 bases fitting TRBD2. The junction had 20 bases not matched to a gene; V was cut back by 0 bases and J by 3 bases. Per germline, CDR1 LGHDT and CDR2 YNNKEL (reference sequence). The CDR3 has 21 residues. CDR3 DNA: TGTGCCAGCAGCCAAGAACGTCCAACTAGCGCCAATCCTTCTTTCTACAATGAGCAGTTCTTC. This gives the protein CASSQERPTSANPSFYNEQFF.

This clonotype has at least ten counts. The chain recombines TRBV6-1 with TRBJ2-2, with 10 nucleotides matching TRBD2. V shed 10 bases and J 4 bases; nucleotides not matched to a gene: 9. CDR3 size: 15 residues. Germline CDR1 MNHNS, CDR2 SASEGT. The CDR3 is CAILTGTSVTGELFF. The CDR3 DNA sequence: TGTGCCATCCTAACCGGGACTAGCGTCACCGGGGAGCTGTTTTTT.

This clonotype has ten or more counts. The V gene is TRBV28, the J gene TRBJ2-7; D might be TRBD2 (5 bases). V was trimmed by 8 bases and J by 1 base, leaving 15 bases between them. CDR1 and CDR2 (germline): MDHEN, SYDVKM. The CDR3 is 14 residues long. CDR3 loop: CASVGAVTSYEQYF. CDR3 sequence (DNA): TGTGCCAGCGTAGGAGCGGTAACGTCCTACGAGCAGTACTTC.

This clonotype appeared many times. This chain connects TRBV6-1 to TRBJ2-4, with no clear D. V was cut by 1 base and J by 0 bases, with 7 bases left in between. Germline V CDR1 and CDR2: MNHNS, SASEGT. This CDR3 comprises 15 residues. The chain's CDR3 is CASSEGTVAKNIQYF. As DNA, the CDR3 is TGTGCCAGCAGTGAAGGGACGGTAGCCAAAAACATTCAGTACTTC.

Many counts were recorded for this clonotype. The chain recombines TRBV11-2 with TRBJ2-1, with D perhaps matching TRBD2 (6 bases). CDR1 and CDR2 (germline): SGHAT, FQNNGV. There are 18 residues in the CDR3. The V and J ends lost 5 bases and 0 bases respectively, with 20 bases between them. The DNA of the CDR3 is TGTGCCAGCAGCACACTGGTGGGACGGGGGAGCTCCTACAATGAGCAGTTCTTC. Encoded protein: CASSTLVGRGSSYNEQFF.

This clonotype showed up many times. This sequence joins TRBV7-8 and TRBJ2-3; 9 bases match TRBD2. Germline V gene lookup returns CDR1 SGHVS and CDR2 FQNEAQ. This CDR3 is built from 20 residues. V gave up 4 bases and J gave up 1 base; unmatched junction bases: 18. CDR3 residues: CASSWGLYSGSLGGTDTQYF. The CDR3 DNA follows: TGTGCCAGCAGCTGGGGCTTATATAGCGGGAGTCTTGGTGGCACAGATACGCAGTATTTT.

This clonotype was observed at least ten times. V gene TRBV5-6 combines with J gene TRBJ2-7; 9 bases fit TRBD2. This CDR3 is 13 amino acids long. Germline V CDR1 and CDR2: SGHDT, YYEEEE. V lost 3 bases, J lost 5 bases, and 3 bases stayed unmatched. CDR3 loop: CASSYGTSNEQYF. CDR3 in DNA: TGTGCCAGCAGCTACGGGACTAGCAACGAGCAGTACTTC. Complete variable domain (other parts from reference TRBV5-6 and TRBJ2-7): DAGVTQSPTHLIKTRGQQVTLRCSPKSGHDTVSWYQQALGQGPQFIFQYYEEEERQRGNFPDRFSGHQFPNYSSELNVNALLLGDSALYLCASSYGTSNEQYFGPGTRLTVT.

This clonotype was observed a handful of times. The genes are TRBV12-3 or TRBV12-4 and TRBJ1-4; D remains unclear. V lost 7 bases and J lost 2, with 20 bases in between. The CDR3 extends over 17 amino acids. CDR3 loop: CASTTMRSATTNEKLFF. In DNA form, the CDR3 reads TGTGCCAGCACTACTATGAGGTCTGCTACGACTAATGAAAAACTGTTTTTT.

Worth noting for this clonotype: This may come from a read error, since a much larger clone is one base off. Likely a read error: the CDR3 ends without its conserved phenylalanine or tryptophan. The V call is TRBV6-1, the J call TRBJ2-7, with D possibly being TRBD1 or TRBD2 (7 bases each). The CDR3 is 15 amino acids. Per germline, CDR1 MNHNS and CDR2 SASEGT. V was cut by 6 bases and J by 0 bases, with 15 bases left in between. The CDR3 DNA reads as TGTGCCAGCAGAGGGCCAGGGGGGGACTCCTACGAGCAGTACTTA. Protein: CASRGPGGDSYEQYL.

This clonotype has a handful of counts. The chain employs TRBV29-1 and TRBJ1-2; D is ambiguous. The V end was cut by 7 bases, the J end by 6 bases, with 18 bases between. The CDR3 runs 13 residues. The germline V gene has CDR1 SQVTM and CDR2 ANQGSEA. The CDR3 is CSAGRVNRDGYTF. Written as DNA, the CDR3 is TGCAGCGCGGGTAGGGTAAATCGGGATGGCTACACCTTC.

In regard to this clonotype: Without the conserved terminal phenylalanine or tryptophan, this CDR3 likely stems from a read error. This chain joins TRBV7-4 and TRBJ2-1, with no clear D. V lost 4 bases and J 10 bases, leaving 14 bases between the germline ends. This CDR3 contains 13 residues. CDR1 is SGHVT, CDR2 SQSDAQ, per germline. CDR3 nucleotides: TGTGCCAGCAGCTCCCGACTGGAAGGAGAGCAGTTCTTA. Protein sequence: CASSSRLEGEQFL.

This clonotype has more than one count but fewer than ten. DNA for the CDR3: TGTGCCAGCGGGACACCGGATACGCAGTATTTT. Protein product: CASGTPDTQYF. The gene calls are TRBV6-1 and TRBJ2-3; the D gene is possibly TRBD1 (6 bases). The ends were cut back, 8 bases at V and 6 bases at J, with 9 bases in the middle. The CDR3 runs to 11 residues. CDR1 is MNHNS, CDR2 SASEGT, per germline.

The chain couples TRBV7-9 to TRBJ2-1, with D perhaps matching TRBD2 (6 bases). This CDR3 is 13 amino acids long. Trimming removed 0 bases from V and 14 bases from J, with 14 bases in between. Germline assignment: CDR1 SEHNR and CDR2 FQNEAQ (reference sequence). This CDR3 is CASSLAVNGGEFF. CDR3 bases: TGTGCCAGCAGCTTAGCGGTGAACGGAGGGGAGTTCTTC.

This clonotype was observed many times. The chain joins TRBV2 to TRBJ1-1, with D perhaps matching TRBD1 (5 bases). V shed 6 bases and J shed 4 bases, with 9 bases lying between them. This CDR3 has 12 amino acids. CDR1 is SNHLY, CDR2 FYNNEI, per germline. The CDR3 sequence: CASRGPSTEAFF. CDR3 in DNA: TGTGCCAGCAGGGGGCCAAGCACTGAAGCTTTCTTT. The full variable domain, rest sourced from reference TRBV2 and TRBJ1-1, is EPEVTQTPSHQVTQMGQEVILRCVPISNHLYFYWYRQILGQKVEFLVSFYNNEISEKSEIFDDQFSVERPDGSNFTLKIRSTKLEDSAMYFCASRGPSTEAFFGQGTRLTVV.

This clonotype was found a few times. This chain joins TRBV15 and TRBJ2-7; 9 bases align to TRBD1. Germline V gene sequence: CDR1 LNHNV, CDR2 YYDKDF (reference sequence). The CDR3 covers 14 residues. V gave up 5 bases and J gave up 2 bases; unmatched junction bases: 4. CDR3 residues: CATSGRTGAYEQYF. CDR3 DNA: TGTGCCACCAGCGGCCGGACAGGGGCCTACGAGCAGTACTTC.

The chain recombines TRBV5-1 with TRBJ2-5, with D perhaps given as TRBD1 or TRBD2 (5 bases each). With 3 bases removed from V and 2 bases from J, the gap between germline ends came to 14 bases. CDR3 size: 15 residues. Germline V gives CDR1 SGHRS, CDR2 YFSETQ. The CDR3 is CASSSIRDVQETQYF. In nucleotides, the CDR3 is TGCGCCAGCAGCTCGATCCGGGACGTACAAGAGACCCAGTACTTC. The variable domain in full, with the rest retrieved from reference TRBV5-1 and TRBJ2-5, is KAGVTQTPRYLIKTRGQQVTLSCSPISGHRSVSWYQQTPGQGLQFLFEYFSETQRNKGNFPGRFSGRQFSNSRSEMNVSTLELGDSALYLCASSSIRDVQETQYFGPGTRLLVL.

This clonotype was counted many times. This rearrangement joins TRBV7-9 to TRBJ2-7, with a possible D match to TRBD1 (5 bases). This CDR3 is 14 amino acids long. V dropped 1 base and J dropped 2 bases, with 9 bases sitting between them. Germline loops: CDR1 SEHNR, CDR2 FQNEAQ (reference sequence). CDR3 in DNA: TGTGCCAGCAGCTTAGGACAGAATCCCTACGAGCAGTACTTC. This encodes CASSLGQNPYEQYF.

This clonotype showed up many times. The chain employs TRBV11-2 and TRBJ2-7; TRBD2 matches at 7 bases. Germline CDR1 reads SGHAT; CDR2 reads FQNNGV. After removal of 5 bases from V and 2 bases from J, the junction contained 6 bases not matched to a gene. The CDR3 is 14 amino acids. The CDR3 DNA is TGTGCCAGCAGCCCAACTAGCGCTGCCTACGAGCAGTACTTC. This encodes CASSPTSAAYEQYF.

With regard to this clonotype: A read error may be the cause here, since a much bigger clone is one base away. The CDR3, as DNA: TGTGCCAGCAGCTCTTTGGACGCAATACTAGCCGGAGATACGCAGTATTTT. Protein sequence: CASSSLDAILAGDTQYF. V is TRBV7-6 and J is TRBJ2-3, with a possible D match to TRBD2 (6 bases). Trimming removed 4 bases from V and 5 bases from J, with 22 bases in between. The CDR3 has 17 amino acids. Germline CDR1 SGHVS, CDR2 FNYEAQ.

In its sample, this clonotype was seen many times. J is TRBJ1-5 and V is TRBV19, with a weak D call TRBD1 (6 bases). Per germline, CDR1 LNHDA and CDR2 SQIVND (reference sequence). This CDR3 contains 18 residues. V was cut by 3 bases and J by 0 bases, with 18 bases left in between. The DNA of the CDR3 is TGTGCCAGTAGTATGGTGGCCGCCGGGGGACATAGCAATCAGCCCCAGCATTTT. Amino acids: CASSMVAAGGHSNQPQHF.

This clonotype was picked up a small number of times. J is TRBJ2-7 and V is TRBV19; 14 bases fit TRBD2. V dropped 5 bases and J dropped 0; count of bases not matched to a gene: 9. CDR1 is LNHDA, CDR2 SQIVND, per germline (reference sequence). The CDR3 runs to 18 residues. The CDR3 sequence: CASSVGTSGRRTSYEQYF. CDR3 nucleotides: TGTGCCAGTAGTGTGGGGACTAGCGGGAGAAGGACCTCCTACGAGCAGTACTTC.

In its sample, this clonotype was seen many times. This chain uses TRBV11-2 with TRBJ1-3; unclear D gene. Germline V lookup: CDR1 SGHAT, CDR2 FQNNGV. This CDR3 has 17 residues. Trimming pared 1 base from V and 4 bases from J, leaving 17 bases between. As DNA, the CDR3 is TGTGCCAGCAGCTTAGGAGGCGGCGGGCATTCCGGAAACACCATATATTTT. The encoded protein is CASSLGGGGHSGNTIYF.